These T cell receptor beta chains were read from a single sample in a study of identical twins. One entry per CDR3 protein, called by TCRdb with MiXCR from the 5' RACE reads. The data contain 1.5 million or so distinct CDR3 sequences, under 35% of them seen just once; the ten biggest clones take up 0.25% to 0.3%. The specimen was cord blood. The receptor source for this set is a newborn girl in good health. CDR3s include the opening cysteine and the closing phenylalanine or tryptophan. Fields, in order: clone size, J gene, V gene, D gene, CDR3 protein, CDR3 DNA. The D gene is left open where the match is weak. A row's size may be missing; if present it is once, few, many or a size class.

size: NA; J: TRBJ1-1; V: TRBV29-1; D: NA; CDR3: CSVGPTGNTEAFF; DNA: TGCAGCGTTGGGCCGACAGGGAACACTGAAGCTTTCTTT
size: NA; J: TRBJ1-5; V: TRBV12-3/TRBV12-4; D: NA; CDR3: CASSLDPLYQPRHF; DNA: TGTGCCAGCAGTTTAGACCCCCTTTATCAGCCCCGGCATTTT
size: few; J: TRBJ1-2; V: TRBV5-1; D: NA; CDR3: CASSPRGWGFGYTF; DNA: TGCGCCAGCAGCCCTCGCGGGTGGGGGTTTGGCTACACCTTC
size: NA; J: TRBJ2-4; V: TRBV20-1; D: TRBD2; CDR3: CSARVAGEGAKNIQYF; DNA: TGCAGTGCTAGAGTAGCGGGAGAGGGGGCCAAAAACATTCAGTACTTC
size: many; J: TRBJ2-7; V: TRBV5-1; D: NA; CDR3: CASSLYRSYEQYF; DNA: TGCGCCAGCAGCTTGTACAGGTCCTACGAGCAGTACTTC
size: NA; J: TRBJ1-6; V: TRBV6-1; D: TRBD1; CDR3: CASRQGWNSPLHF; DNA: TGTGCCAGCAGACAGGGGTGGAATTCACCCCTCCACTTT
size: few; J: TRBJ2-3; V: TRBV6-2/TRBV6-3; D: NA; CDR3: CASSYPRDETHTQYF; DNA: TGTGCCAGCAGTTATCCCCGGGACGAGACCCATACGCAGTATTTT
size: few; J: TRBJ2-1; V: TRBV11-2; D: NA; CDR3: CASSFYKGKKGGFEQFF; DNA: TGTGCCAGCAGCTTTTATAAGGGGAAGAAGGGGGGATTTGAGCAGTTCTTC
size: NA; J: TRBJ2-3; V: TRBV5-6; D: NA; CDR3: CASSLALGGGSDTQYF; DNA: TGTGCCAGCAGCTTGGCTTTAGGGGGGGGATCAGATACGCAGTATTTT
size: NA; J: TRBJ2-2; V: TRBV9; D: TRBD2; CDR3: CASAGVDTGELFF; DNA: TGTGCCAGCGCGGGGGTGGACACCGGGGAGCTGTTTTTT
size: once; J: TRBJ1-5; V: TRBV28; D: NA; CDR3: CASSYPSNQPQHF; DNA: TGTGCCAGTAGTTACCCGAGCAATCAGCCCCAGCATTTT
size: few; J: TRBJ2-1; V: TRBV5-1; D: TRBD2; CDR3: CASSFGTSGIFYNEQFF; DNA: TGCGCCAGCAGCTTTGGGACTAGCGGGATTTTCTACAATGAGCAGTTCTTC
size: few; J: TRBJ1-6; V: TRBV5-8; D: NA; CDR3: CASSLETGVNSPLHF; DNA: TGTGCCAGCAGCTTGGAGACAGGCGTAAATTCACCCCTCCACTTT
size: few; J: TRBJ2-3; V: TRBV7-2; D: TRBD2; CDR3: CASSFLLAARTDTQYF; DNA: TGTGCCAGCAGCTTTCTCCTAGCGGCACGCACAGATACGCAGTATTTT
size: NA; J: TRBJ1-2; V: TRBV29-1; D: NA; CDR3: CSVPDRPTNYSYTF; DNA: TGCAGCGTTCCCGACAGACCAACTAACTATAGCTACACCTTC
size: NA; J: TRBJ2-7; V: TRBV4-1; D: NA; CDR3: CASSVVLPNRSNEQYF; DNA: TGCGCCAGCAGTGTAGTGCTCCCGAATCGGTCCAATGAGCAGTACTTC
size: NA; J: TRBJ2-5; V: TRBV29-1; D: NA; CDR3: CSVRGLGAETQYF; DNA: TGTAGCGTGAGAGGGTTAGGGGCTGAGACCCAGTACTTC
size: few; J: TRBJ2-3; V: TRBV5-1; D: NA; CDR3: CASSLAVGGPYIEVPDTQYF; DNA: TGCGCCAGCAGCTTGGCCGTGGGGGGGCCTTATATCGAAGTCCCGGATACGCAGTATTTT
size: NA; J: TRBJ2-1; V: TRBV5-6; D: NA; CDR3: CASSFRTGIKNEQFF; DNA: TGTGCCAGCAGCTTCAGAACAGGTATTAAGAATGAGCAGTTCTTC
size: NA; J: TRBJ2-7; V: TRBV7-8; D: NA; CDR3: CASSLAIFNYEQYF; DNA: TGTGCCAGCAGCTTAGCGATATTTAATTACGAGCAGTACTTC
size: NA; J: TRBJ2-3; V: TRBV7-2; D: TRBD2; CDR3: CASSFPTGSGSADTQYF; DNA: TGTGCCAGCAGCTTTCCTACCGGCAGCGGGAGCGCAGATACGCAGTATTTT
size: once; J: TRBJ1-6; V: TRBV20-1; D: TRBD1; CDR3: CSAARDRNSPLHF; DNA: TGCAGTGCTGCCCGGGACAGAAATTCACCCCTCCACTTT
size: NA; J: TRBJ2-1; V: TRBV12-3/TRBV12-4; D: TRBD2; CDR3: CASWSGSWVEQFF; DNA: TGTGCCAGCTGGAGCGGGAGTTGGGTTGAGCAGTTCTTC
size: few; J: TRBJ2-5; V: TRBV3-1; D: NA; CDR3: CASSLRNTDEQYF; DNA: TGTGCCAGCAGCCTCCGAAACACGGATGAGCAGTACTTC
size: NA; J: TRBJ2-5; V: TRBV29-1; D: TRBD2; CDR3: CSAQRGQGTQYF; DNA: TGCAGCGCGCAGCGGGGCCAAGGGACCCAGTACTTC
size: few; J: TRBJ2-1; V: TRBV20-1; D: TRBD2; CDR3: CSARRLAGDQSYNEQFF; DNA: TGCAGTGCTAGGCGCCTAGCGGGAGATCAGTCCTACAATGAGCAGTTCTTC
size: many; J: TRBJ2-1; V: TRBV7-2; D: NA; CDR3: CASSLARGTYNEQFF; DNA: TGCGCCAGCAGCTTGGCACGGGGGACCTACAATGAGCAGTTCTTC
size: once; J: TRBJ2-7; V: TRBV29-1; D: TRBD1; CDR3: CSVEDPDRGHTYEQYF; DNA: TGCAGCGTTGAAGATCCGGACAGGGGACACACGTACGAGCAGTACTTC
size: NA; J: TRBJ1-6; V: TRBV6-1; D: NA; CDR3: CASSVGGEDSPLHF; DNA: TGTGCCAGCAGTGTAGGGGGAGAAGATTCACCCCTCCACTTT
size: NA; J: TRBJ2-7; V: TRBV12-3/TRBV12-4; D: TRBD2; CDR3: CASTATSSYNEQYF; DNA: TGTGCCAGCACTGCGACTAGCTCCTACAATGAGCAGTACTTC
size: NA; J: TRBJ1-2; V: TRBV20-1; D: TRBD1; CDR3: CSARFGQGGYGYTF; DNA: TGCAGTGCTAGGTTTGGGCAGGGGGGATATGGCTACACCTTC
size: NA; J: TRBJ2-3; V: TRBV4-2; D: NA; CDR3: CASSQVSGTSDTQYF; DNA: TGTGCCAGCAGCCAAGTAAGCGGGACATCAGATACGCAGTATTTT
size: few; J: TRBJ1-1; V: TRBV4-2; D: NA; CDR3: CASSLKVGDTEAFF; DNA: TGTGCCAGCAGCCTCAAGGTGGGTGACACTGAAGCTTTCTTT
size: NA; J: TRBJ1-1; V: TRBV6-1; D: NA; CDR3: CASSEDRMNTEAFF; DNA: TGTGCCAGCAGTGAGGACAGAATGAACACTGAAGCTTTCTTT